One sample yielded the 21 T cell receptor beta chains listed below, sequenced in a study of tumor-infiltrating lymphocytes in oesophageal squamous cell carcinoma. TCRdb redid the calling of the PCR reads with MiXCR, one entry per CDR3 protein. The sample carries 15,000 to 25,000 distinct CDR3 sequences, 35% to 50% recorded once. Sequenced input: normal esophageal tissue next to the tumor. The source of these receptors is a male donor with esophageal squamous cell carcinoma.

The genes are TRBV7-3 and TRBJ2-1; TRBD2 agrees at 9 bases. The DNA end lines up better with TRBJ2-7; the J call may be wrong. This CDR3 is 14 amino acids long. Germline V gene sequence: CDR1 SGHTA, CDR2 FQGTGA. Here the CDR3 reads CASSVTSGRYEQYF. CDR3 DNA: TGTGCCAGCAGCGTCACTAGCGGGCGTTACGAGCAGTACTTC.

Within the sample, this clonotype is medium-sized (0.01 to 0.1%). The chain employs TRBV7-9 and TRBJ1-2, with a possible D match to TRBD1 (5 bases). Germline V lookup: CDR1 SEHNR, CDR2 FQNEAQ (reference sequence). CDR3 length: 14 amino acids. Between the trimmed V and J ends, which lost 1 base and 5 bases, there was a span of 11 bases. The CDR3 DNA reads TGTGCCAGCAGCTTAGGCGACAGCAATTATGGCTACACCTTC. It codes for CASSLGDSNYGYTF.

This clonotype was counted a few times. A much more abundant neighbour one base away suggests this may be a read error. The chain is built from TRBV27 and TRBJ2-5, with 9 bases aligning to TRBD1. Germline V lookup: CDR1 MNHEY, CDR2 SMNVEV (reference sequence). The CDR3 sequence is 15 residues long. J gave up 11 bases and V 5 bases, and 15 bases lay outside the gene matches. The chain's CDR3 is CASSPRTGVGGEQYF. CDR3 sequence (DNA): TGTGCCAGCAGTCCCCGGACAGGGGTAGGTGGTGAGCAGTACTTC.

This clonotype was counted a few times. J is TRBJ1-6 and V is TRBV7-6; D not resolved. Trimming pared 5 bases from V and 8 bases from J, leaving 7 bases between. The CDR3 has 12 residues. Germline V CDR1 and CDR2: SGHVS, FNYEAQ. The CDR3 is CASSPGDSPLHF. CDR3 in DNA: TGTGCCAGCAGCCCCGGTGATTCACCCCTCCACTTT.

This clonotype is a singleton in its sample. A much larger clone is a single base away; this may be a read error. The chain carries TRBV5-1 and TRBJ2-6, with TRBD1 matching over 8 bases. Looked up from germline, CDR1 is SGHRS and CDR2 is YFSETQ. The length of the CDR3 is 17 residues. CDR3 residues: CASSLGGQVSGANVLAF. CDR3 nucleotide sequence: TGCGCCAGCAGCTTGGGGGGACAGGTCTCTGGGGCCAACGTCCTGGCTTTC.

This chain connects TRBV20-1 to TRBJ2-3; D uncertain. CDR1 and CDR2 (germline): DFQATT, SNEGSKA (reference sequence). V lost 0 bases, J lost 2 bases, and 9 bases lay in between. The CDR3 covers 14 residues. CDR3 region: CSARDSRLTDTQYF. The CDR3 DNA follows: TGCAGTGCTAGAGATTCGCGGCTCACAGATACGCAGTATTTT.

This clonotype was picked up a small number of times. The rearrangement joins TRBV7-2 to TRBJ2-7; D gene ambiguous. The V gene lost 2 bases and the J gene lost 7 bases, with 12 bases spanning the gap. The CDR3 has 13 amino acids. CDR1 and CDR2 from the germline V gene are SGHTA and FQGNSA. CDR3 in amino acids: CASSLYGPREQYF. The CDR3 nucleotides are TGTGCCAGCAGCTTATATGGGCCTCGGGAGCAGTACTTC.

The J gene is TRBJ2-4, the V gene TRBV12-3 or TRBV12-4; the D gene could be TRBD1 or TRBD2 (7 bases each). The CDR3 has 16 residues. The V and J ends lost 3 bases and 13 bases respectively, with 25 bases between them. CDR3 loop: CASSFRGGGFTDTQYF. Written as DNA, the CDR3 is TGTGCCAGCAGTTTCAGGGGGGGAGGGTTCACAGATACGCAGTACTTC.

This chain connects TRBV7-6 to TRBJ2-1; possible D gene TRBD2, 6 bases. CDR1 and CDR2 from the germline V gene are SGHVS and FNYEAQ. The CDR3 contains 15 residues. Trimming removed 5 bases from V and 4 bases from J, with 15 bases in between. CDR3 loop: CASSHATRSYNEQFF. The CDR3 DNA is TGTGCCAGCAGCCATGCGACTAGATCTTACAATGAGCAGTTCTTC.

This clonotype was seen at least ten times. The conserved phenylalanine or tryptophan normally closing the CDR3 is absent here, so this likely arose from a read error. Because the CDR3's place on the DNA is in doubt, the DNA is left out and the CDR3 is given as listed by TCRdb. The V call is TRBV6-6, the J call TRBJ2-2; the table assigns TRBD2, which was not confirmed against the DNA. Germline values: CDR1 MNHNY, CDR2 SVGAGI (reference sequence). Both ends counted, the CDR3 spans 9 residues. The CDR3 region is CASSYSGLA.

The V gene is TRBV7-6, the J gene TRBJ2-1; 8 bases are a match to TRBD2. The end of the DNA is better explained by TRBJ2-7, so the J call may be wrong. The CDR3 is made up of 14 amino acids. Germline V gene data show CDR1 as SGHVS and CDR2 as FNYEAQ. Written as DNA, the CDR3 is TGTGCCAGCAGCCGGGGGGGTCTTACCTACGAGCAGTACTTC. Its translation is CASSRGGLTYEQYF.

The V and J genes are TRBV7-2 and TRBJ2-6; D is perhaps TRBD1 (6 bases). The DNA matches TRBJ1-2 better at its end, which makes the J call doubtful. In germline, CDR1 is SGHTA, CDR2 FQGNSA. This CDR3 is 14 amino acids long. The CDR3 loop reads CASSLDGQLYGYTF. CDR3 nucleotides: TGTGCCAGCAGCCTAGACGGACAGCTCTATGGCTACACCTTC.

This clonotype counts as medium-sized (0.01 to 0.1%). The rearrangement joins TRBV7-2 to TRBJ2-2; D not certain. The CDR3 runs 12 residues. The V and J ends lost 5 bases and 3 bases respectively, with 4 bases between them. Germline-derived CDR1 and CDR2 are SGHTA and FQGNSA. This chain's CDR3 is CASSPDTGELFF. In DNA form, the CDR3 reads TGTGCCAGCAGCCCGGACACCGGGGAGCTGTTTTTT.

This clonotype was recorded many times. This clone may be a read error of a much larger clone one base away. The rearrangement uses TRBV7-8 and TRBJ2-7; D is perhaps TRBD2 (6 bases). There are 14 residues in the CDR3. CDR1 and CDR2 (germline): SGHVS, FQNEAQ. V was trimmed by 2 bases and J by 7 bases, leaving 15 bases between them. In DNA form, the CDR3 reads TGTGCCAGCAGCTTACCGGGAGACTACAATGAGCAGTACTTC. Protein product: CASSLPGDYNEQYF.

By share, this clonotype counts as medium-sized. The chain links TRBV12-3 or TRBV12-4 to TRBJ2-3; D may be TRBD2 (6 bases). The CDR3 is 12 residues long. The germline V and J ends were trimmed by 6 bases and 2 bases, with 6 bases remaining between them. The DNA for the CDR3 is TGTGCCAGCAGGCGGGACACAGATACGCAGTATTTT. It specifies CASRRDTDTQYF.

The CDR3 loop is CASSKSGMRTDTQYF. In DNA form, the CDR3 reads TGTGCCAGCAGCAAGAGCGGGATGCGCACAGATACGCAGTATTTT. The chain links TRBV5-3 to TRBJ2-3, with 7 bases identical to TRBD2. TRBV5-3 is filed as an ORF, its function uncertain. With V trimmed by 8 bases and J by 1 base, 10 bases remained unmatched. CDR3 length: 15 amino acids.

This clonotype was seen many times. This sequence joins TRBV5-6 and TRBJ2-7; 8 bases agree with TRBD2. The CDR3 sequence is 15 residues long. The germline V gene has CDR1 SGHDT and CDR2 YYEEEE. V dropped 3 bases and J dropped 4; count of bases not matched to a gene: 9. The CDR3 loop reads CASSSSGRTFYEQYF. The CDR3 bases are TGTGCCAGCAGCTCGAGCGGGAGAACATTTTACGAGCAGTACTTC.

The chain is built from TRBV12-3 or TRBV12-4 and TRBJ1-1, with a tentative D call TRBD1 (6 bases). Trimming removed 6 bases from V and 4 bases from J, with 12 bases in between. The CDR3 is 13 amino acids. The CDR3 region is CASSQGSFTEAFF. CDR3 sequence (DNA): TGTGCCAGCAGCCAGGGGTCATTCACTGAAGCTTTCTTT.

This clonotype was recorded many times. Germline is not matched at one junction end, which may reflect a read error. V and J are TRBV7-7 and TRBJ2-3; the D is unclear. The CDR3 covers 13 residues. Germline values: CDR1 SSHAT, CDR2 FNYEAQ (reference sequence). The CDR3 DNA reads TGTGCTAGCAGCTTAAGCGGCACAGATACGCAGTATTTT. As protein: CASSLSGTDTQYF.

This clonotype was picked up a small number of times. This may arise from a read error, as a much more abundant clone is one base away. V and J are TRBV7-2 and TRBJ2-1; the match to TRBD2 covers 11 bases. The DNA end lines up better with TRBJ2-7; the J call may be wrong. Germline values: CDR1 SGHTA, CDR2 FQGNSA. The length of the CDR3 is 15 residues. The CDR3 is CASSTRTSGYNEQYF. The CDR3 DNA is TGTGCCAGCAGCACCCGGACTAGCGGGTACAATGAGCAGTACTTC.

A note on this clonotype: This CDR3 fails to terminate in the conserved phenylalanine or tryptophan, so it likely reflects a read error. The DNA is left out, because the CDR3 cannot be placed on it with certainty; the CDR3 is given as TCRdb lists it. The chain has TRBV7-3 and TRBJ2-3; TRBD1, the table's D call, lacks a check against the DNA. The germline V gene encodes CDR1 SGHTA and CDR2 FQGTGA. Inclusive of both ends, the CDR3 amounts to 18 amino acids. The chain's CDR3 is CASSLNLDRGSDEQFFGP.